This T cell receptor (beta chain) was documented in a study of OX40 agonist ivuxolimab in advanced cancers. Across the study: Dose-escalation patients' cancers were hepatocellular carcinoma, melanoma, renal cell or head and neck cancer.

For this clone: What it binds is unknown.

Whole-study results and caveats: Still undetermined is the antigen specificity of the expanded peripheral T cells. Expanded clones were, on average, more numerous in CD8+ T cells than in CD4+.

Germline loops: CDR1 MGHRA, CDR2 YSYEKL. The CDR3 length is 14 residues. V lost 3 bases, J lost 4 bases, and 12 bases lay in between. Measured with immunoSEQ multiplex PCR; TCRdb has only the in-frame clones, and not every one. The table lists more than 35,000 clones, 75% to 90% of them singletons, with approximately 16% in the top ten. Cycle 7 day 1, cycle 4 day 1, and baseline were the timepoints at which blood was sampled. The clonotype was recovered from an adult with an advanced solid tumor such as melanoma, head and neck, liver or kidney cancer. The rearrangement uses TRBV4-1 and TRBJ1-2, with D possibly matching TRBD1 (5 bases). The specimen was CD4+ or CD8+ T cells sorted from blood, collected in a trial of the OX40 agonist ivuxolimab. CDR3 amino acids: CASSHYRSAYGYTF. CDR3 DNA sequence: TGCGCCAGCAGCCACTACAGGTCGGCCTATGGCTACACCTTC.